These 24 T cell receptor beta chains originate from one sample sequenced in a study of T cell responses to AZD1222 COVID-19 vaccine. Sequenced by immunoSEQ multiplex PCR; TCRdb stores in-frame clones only, minus some. The data hold approximately 74,000 clones, with about nine tenths observed a single time. This specimen was peripheral blood, taken on day 0 of AZD1222 vaccination. The receptors come from an adult in good health.

V and J are TRBV19 and TRBJ2-7; tentatively, D is TRBD1 (7 bases). The CDR3 has 14 amino acids. The V gene's germline CDR1 is LNHDA and CDR2 SQIVND (reference sequence). Trimming shortened V by 10 bases and J by 3 bases, and 19 bases separated the two germline ends. The CDR3 nucleotides are TGTGCCACCGGGAGTGGGCAGGGGGTCTACGAGCAGTACTTC. Translation gives CATGSGQGVYEQYF.

CDR3 protein: CASGLTVTNEKLFF. The CDR3, as DNA: TGTGCCAGCGGACTGACAGTCACTAATGAAAAACTGTTTTTT. The chain combines TRBV28 with TRBJ1-4; the D gene is possibly TRBD1 (5 bases). CDR3 length equals 14 residues. V shed 8 bases and J shed 2 bases, with 12 bases lying between them. CDR1 is MDHEN and CDR2 is SYDVKM in the germline V gene.

CDR3 sequence reads: CASMGPRADTEAFF. Written as DNA, the CDR3 is TGTGCCAGCATGGGTCCCAGGGCGGACACTGAAGCTTTCTTT. V usage is TRBV2 and J usage is TRBJ1-1; maybe TRBD1 (5 bases). Germline V gene sequence: CDR1 SNHLY, CDR2 FYNNEI. Trimming removed 7 bases at V and 3 bases at J, with 15 bases between. The length of the CDR3 is 14 residues.

The CDR3 nucleotides read TGTGCCAGCAGTGAAGCATTACAGGGGGCTGGAGAAAAACTGTTTTTT. Residues: CASSEALQGAGEKLFF. The chain is built from TRBV6-1 and TRBJ1-4; TRBD1 matches 9 bases. Germline assignment: CDR1 MNHNS and CDR2 SASEGT. V dropped 0 bases and J dropped 8; count of bases not matched to a gene: 7. The CDR3 extends over 16 amino acids.

This chain uses TRBV6-5 with TRBJ1-2, with a possible D match to TRBD1 (6 bases). The germline V gene encodes CDR1 MNHEY and CDR2 SVGAGI. V was shortened by 4 bases and J by 10 bases, with 10 bases between the two germline ends. The CDR3 contains 11 residues. In DNA form, the CDR3 reads TGTGCCAGCAGTTTAGGGGGAGTCTACACCTTC. This encodes CASSLGGVYTF.

V usage is TRBV7-2 and J usage is TRBJ2-1, with 8 nucleotides matching TRBD2. CDR3 length: 18 amino acids. Germline lookup yields CDR1 SGHTA and CDR2 FQGNSA. Trimming cost V 1 base and J 8 bases; bases outside gene matches: 16. The CDR3 loop reads CASSLVWVAGQTGDEQFF. The CDR3 nucleotides are TGTGCCAGCAGCTTAGTCTGGGTAGCGGGGCAAACAGGAGATGAGCAGTTCTTC.

The chain employs TRBV7-2 and TRBJ1-6; D unclear. This CDR3 is built from 14 residues. Trimming shortened V by 1 base and J by 9 bases, and 10 bases separated the two germline ends. Germline assignment: CDR1 SGHTA and CDR2 FQGNSA. The DNA of the CDR3 is TGTGCCAGCAGCTTAGTTGGCAGTGGTTCACCCCTCCACTTT. Protein: CASSLVGSGSPLHF.

The V call is TRBV7-3, the J call TRBJ2-5; either TRBD1 or TRBD2 may supply D (6 bases each). Germline V gene data show CDR1 as SGHTA and CDR2 as FQGTGA. The CDR3 length is 16 residues. With 4 bases removed from V and 3 bases from J, the gap between germline ends came to 18 bases. This CDR3 reads CASSSGTGRWKETQYF. In nucleotides, the CDR3 is TGTGCCAGCAGCTCAGGAACAGGGAGGTGGAAAGAGACCCAGTACTTC.

The chain carries TRBV19 and TRBJ1-2; possible D gene TRBD1, 5 bases. V shed 8 bases and J shed 0 bases, with 16 bases lying between them. The CDR3 is 15 amino acids. CDR1 LNHDA and CDR2 SQIVND come from the germline V gene (reference sequence). CDR3 nucleotides: TGTGCCAGTTCAAGGGGCCAGGCCTCTAACTATGGCTACACCTTC. This codes for CASSRGQASNYGYTF.

The chain is built from TRBV10-3 and TRBJ2-2; D possibly uses TRBD1 or TRBD2 (5 bases each). In germline, CDR1 is ENHRY, CDR2 SYGVKD. The length of the CDR3 is 13 residues. Trimming took off 11 bases at V and 6 bases at J, with 16 bases between the two ends. CDR3 nucleotide sequence: TGTGCCGTCATGGGACCCGGGCCCGGGGAGCTGTTTTTT. This translates into CAVMGPGPGELFF.

The chain carries TRBV19 and TRBJ1-5; D not resolved. Between the trimmed V and J ends, which lost 3 bases and 11 bases, there was a span of 8 bases. Germline V gene lookup returns CDR1 LNHDA and CDR2 SQIVND (reference sequence). This CDR3 has 11 amino acids. In DNA form, the CDR3 reads TGTGCCAGTAGTATCCCCTCCGCCCAGCATTTT. It specifies CASSIPSAQHF.

The V gene is TRBV2, the J gene TRBJ2-6, with a possible D match to TRBD2 (6 bases). CDR1 and CDR2 (germline): SNHLY, FYNNEI. CDR3 length: 15 residues. V lost 8 bases and J lost 1, with 12 bases in between. The CDR3 reads CASLWEASGANVLTF. CDR3 nucleotides: TGTGCCAGCCTGTGGGAGGCATCTGGGGCCAACGTCCTGACTTTC.

This clone was recorded once. V usage is TRBV28 and J usage is TRBJ2-2; no clear D gene. Trimming stripped 10 bases from V and 0 bases from J, with 15 bases between. CDR1 is MDHEN and CDR2 is SYDVKM in the germline V gene. CDR3 size: 15 residues. The CDR3 DNA is TGTGCCACCAACCGGGCAGGTACGAACACCGGGGAGCTGTTTTTT. Translating it yields CATNRAGTNTGELFF. Full variable domain (missing parts from reference TRBV28 and TRBJ2-2): DVKVTQSSRYLVKRTGEKVFLECVQDMDHENMFWYRQDPGLGLRLIYFSYDVKMKEKGDIPEGYSVSREKKERFSLILESASTNQTSMYLCATNRAGTNTGELFFGEGSRLTVL.

The chain uses TRBV19 and TRBJ2-2; no clear D gene. CDR1 is LNHDA and CDR2 is SQIVND in the germline V gene (reference sequence). V lost 7 bases to trimming and J lost 1 base, with 10 bases between them. The CDR3 is 14 amino acids. This CDR3 is CASTSIGNTGELFF. DNA for the CDR3: TGTGCCAGTACCTCCATCGGGAACACCGGGGAGCTGTTTTTT.

The chain is built from TRBV18 and TRBJ2-6; maybe TRBD1 (5 bases). Trimming stripped 3 bases from V and 4 bases from J, with 10 bases between. In germline, CDR1 is KGHSH, CDR2 LQKENI. The CDR3 loop spans 15 amino acids. CDR3 loop: CASSPTGIGANVLTF. The CDR3 DNA sequence: TGTGCCAGCTCACCCACAGGAATAGGGGCCAACGTCCTGACTTTC.

The chain combines TRBV7-2 with TRBJ2-1, with TRBD1 identical over 9 bases. Germline CDR1 is SGHTA and CDR2 is FQGNSA. The CDR3 consists of 15 residues. J was trimmed by 6 bases and V by 3 bases; bases with no gene match: 6. CDR3 nucleotides: TGTGCCAGCAGCTTCGTTACAGGGGGCGTCAATGAGCAGTTCTTC. Its translation is CASSFVTGGVNEQFF.

The chain combines TRBV2 with TRBJ2-1; D might be TRBD1 (6 bases). CDR3 length: 14 amino acids. Deletions cut 7 bases from V and 3 bases from J, with 13 bases between. Germline CDR1 is SNHLY and CDR2 is FYNNEI. The CDR3 DNA is TGTGCCAGCAAGCACAGGGATGGCTACAATGAGCAGTTCTTC. This codes for CASKHRDGYNEQFF.

This chain joins TRBV13 and TRBJ1-3; 7 bases map to TRBD1. CDR1 is PRHDT and CDR2 is FYEKMQ in the germline V gene (reference sequence). The CDR3 runs to 17 residues. After removal of 5 bases from V and 1 base from J, the junction contained 11 bases not matched to a gene. The CDR3 DNA reads TGTGCCAGCAGCGCACTAAGACAGGGTCAATCTGGAAACACCATATATTTT. Its translation: CASSALRQGQSGNTIYF.

The CDR3 sequence is CATGPDGTGREQYF. The DNA of the CDR3 is TGTGCCACCGGCCCCGATGGGACAGGGCGGGAGCAGTACTTC. This chain links TRBV28 with TRBJ2-7; 9 nucleotides line up with TRBD1. CDR1 and CDR2 (germline): MDHEN, SYDVKM. After removal of 10 bases from V and 7 bases from J, the junction contained 14 bases not matched to a gene. The CDR3 is 14 residues long.

This rearrangement joins TRBV6-5 to TRBJ2-5; 7 bases align to TRBD1. The CDR3 loop spans 14 amino acids. J lost 2 bases, V lost 5 bases, and 5 bases had no gene match. Germline V gene sequence: CDR1 MNHEY, CDR2 SVGAGI. The CDR3 sequence is CASSRDRQQETQYF. The CDR3 nucleotides are TGTGCCAGCAGTAGGGACAGACAACAAGAGACCCAGTACTTC.

The V and J genes are TRBV6-6 and TRBJ1-5, with D possibly matching TRBD1 (5 bases). This CDR3 has 14 amino acids. V gave up 2 bases and J gave up 7 bases, with 12 bases separating them. Germline V gives CDR1 MNHNY, CDR2 SVGAGI (reference sequence). CDR3 loop: CASSYPPRDQPQHF. The CDR3 DNA reads as TGTGCCAGCAGTTACCCCCCCCGGGACCAGCCCCAGCATTTT.

This clone appeared a few times. Other DNA variants within this sample encode the same CDR3. The chain employs TRBV6-1 and TRBJ1-5, with D tentatively TRBD1 (5 bases). There are 14 residues in the CDR3. CDR1 is MNHNS and CDR2 is SASEGT in the germline V gene. Between the trimmed V and J ends, which lost 0 bases and 2 bases, there was a span of 5 bases. The CDR3 coding sequence is TGTGCCAGCAGTGAAGCAGGGGGCAATCAGCCCCAGCATTTT. Its translation is CASSEAGGNQPQHF.

With respect to this clone: Other DNA sequences within the sample encode an identical CDR3. The chain recombines TRBV27 with TRBJ1-2; 7 nucleotides agree with TRBD1. Germline loops: CDR1 MNHEY, CDR2 SMNVEV (reference sequence). This CDR3 has 13 residues. Trimming cost V 2 bases and J 5 bases; bases outside gene matches: 2. The CDR3 DNA sequence: TGTGCCAGCAGTTTACGACAGGGTTATGGCTACACCTTC. Translation: CASSLRQGYGYTF.

V and J are TRBV13 and TRBJ2-3, with a weak D call TRBD1 (5 bases). The CDR3 extends over 15 amino acids. With 5 bases removed from V and 2 bases from J, the gap between germline ends came to 14 bases. Germline lookup yields CDR1 PRHDT and CDR2 FYEKMQ (reference sequence). The chain's CDR3 is CASSRQTAATDTQYF. CDR3 DNA: TGTGCCAGCAGCAGGCAGACAGCTGCCACAGATACGCAGTATTTT.